This T cell receptor (beta chain) was obtained from a study of OX40 agonist ivuxolimab in advanced cancers. In the study overall: Dose-escalation patients were diagnosed with hepatocellular carcinoma, melanoma, renal cell cancer or head and neck cancer.

The V end lost 8 bases, the J end lost 2 bases, and 13 bases lay between the germline ends. This CDR3 has 13 residues. Germline values: CDR1 SNHLY, CDR2 FYNNEI. Only in-frame clones appear in the TCRdb table, and some are missing; sequencing was by immunoSEQ multiplex PCR. Of 60,000 to 80,000 clones listed, around 84% were seen once; the top ten hold 1.5% to 2%. The sequences come from CD4+ or CD8+ T cells sorted from blood, collected in a trial of the OX40 agonist ivuxolimab. This chain links TRBV2 with TRBJ2-7; D possibly matches TRBD1 or TRBD2 (5 bases each). This sequence was found in an adult with an advanced solid tumor such as melanoma, head and neck, liver or kidney cancer. The chain's CDR3 is CASSRDQTYEQYF. DNA for the CDR3: TGTGCCAGCTCCCGGGACCAAACCTACGAGCAGTACTTC.